The source of this T cell receptor (beta chain) is a study of spatial heterogeneity in lung cancer. This clonotype came up a few times. Time point defined: sample taken at primary tumor resection. From tumor, nontumor lung or frozen PBMC, whole RNA was taken unsorted for sequencing. One entry per CDR3 protein, called by TCRdb with MiXCR from the 5' RACE reads. This sample yields more than 20,000 distinct CDR3 sequences, of which around 4.3% are seen a single time; over 7% belongs to the top ten. Sequences were derived from PBMCs, sampled at surgery. The clonotype originates from a male donor with early-stage non-small cell lung cancer.

CDR3 sequence reads: CASSLAGASTDTQYF. For the CDR3, the DNA is TGTGCCAGCTCACTAGCGGGGGCAAGCACAGATACGCAGTATTTT. This sequence joins TRBV18 and TRBJ2-3; TRBD2 matches at 9 bases. The V gene's germline CDR1 is KGHSH and CDR2 LQKENI. The V gene end was trimmed by 4 bases and the J gene end by 0 bases; junction bases not matched to a gene: 2. This CDR3 comprises 15 residues.